This record covers a single T cell receptor (beta chain). Its target is unknown. This table comes from immunoSEQ multiplex PCR, and its TCRdb copy is limited to in-frame clones, with some not included. This sample has about 120,000 clones, with about 90% found just once. This entry is derived from a study of T cell responses to AZD1222 COVID-19 vaccine. Findings and caveats of the study: Clonal diversity was possibly underestimated, and white British individuals and females predominated among donors. Repertoire collection took place solely once the T cell response had peaked. Spike-specific TCRs gained breadth and depth after people received two AZD1222 doses.

There are 18 residues in the CDR3. The ends lost 2 bases at V and 3 bases at J; junction bases unmatched: 10. Germline CDR1 is SGHVS and CDR2 is FNYEAQ. The starting material was peripheral blood, obtained on day 0 of AZD1222 vaccination. V and J are TRBV7-6 and TRBJ2-7, with 13 bases aligning to TRBD2. This TCR came from an adult in good health. CDR3 residues: CASSLHPGLAGINYEQYF. CDR3 DNA sequence: TGTGCCAGCAGCTTACATCCGGGACTAGCGGGGATTAACTACGAGCAGTACTTC. Looking up the rest from reference TRBV7-6 and TRBJ2-7 gives the full variable domain: GAGVSQSPRYKVTKRGQDVALRCDPISGHVSLYWYRQALGQGPEFLTYFNYEAQQDKSGLPNDRFSAERPEGSISTLTIQRTEQRDSAMYRCASSLHPGLAGINYEQYFGPGTRLTVT.